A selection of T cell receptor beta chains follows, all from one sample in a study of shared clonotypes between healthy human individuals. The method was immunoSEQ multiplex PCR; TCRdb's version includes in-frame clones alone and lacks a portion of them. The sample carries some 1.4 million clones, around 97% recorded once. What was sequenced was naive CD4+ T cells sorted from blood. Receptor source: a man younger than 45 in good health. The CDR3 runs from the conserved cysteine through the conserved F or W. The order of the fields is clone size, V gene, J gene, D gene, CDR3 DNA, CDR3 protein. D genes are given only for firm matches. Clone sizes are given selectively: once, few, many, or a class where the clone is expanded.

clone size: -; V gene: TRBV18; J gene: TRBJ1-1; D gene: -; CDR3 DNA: TGTGCCAGCACCCTCGGGGCCCCGGGGAGGTCTGAAGCTTTCTTT; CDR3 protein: CASTLGAPGRSEAFF
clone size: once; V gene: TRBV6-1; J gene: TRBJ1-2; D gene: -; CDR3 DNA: TGTGCCAGCAGTGCGCAAAGTGCCGTTGGGGGAGTGAGTGGCTACACCTTC; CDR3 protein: CASSAQSAVGGVSGYTF
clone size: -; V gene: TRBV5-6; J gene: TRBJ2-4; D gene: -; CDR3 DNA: TGTGCCAGCAGCCCTTTGGGGGTAGGGCTTCAGTACTTC; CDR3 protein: CASSPLGVGLQYF
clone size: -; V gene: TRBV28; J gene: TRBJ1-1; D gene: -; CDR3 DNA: TGTGCCAGCAGTCTTAGTGGGGGGATGAACACTGAAGCTTTCTTT; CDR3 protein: CASSLSGGMNTEAFF
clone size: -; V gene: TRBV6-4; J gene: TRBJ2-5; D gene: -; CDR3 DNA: TGTGCCAGCAGTGCGAGAATGGGAGAGACCCAGTACTTC; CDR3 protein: CASSARMGETQYF
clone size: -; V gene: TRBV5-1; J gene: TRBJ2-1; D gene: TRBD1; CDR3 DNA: TGCGCCAGCAGCTGGGACGGACAGGGACCCAATGAGCAGTTCTTC; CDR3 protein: CASSWDGQGPNEQFF
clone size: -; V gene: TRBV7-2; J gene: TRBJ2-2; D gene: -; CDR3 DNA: TGTGCCAGCAGCTTAAAGGGGGCCGGGGAGCTGTTTTTT; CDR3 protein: CASSLKGAGELFF
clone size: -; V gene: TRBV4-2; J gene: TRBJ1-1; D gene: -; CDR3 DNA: TGTGCCAGCAGCCAAGATTTAACCGGTAGTGCGAACACTGAAGCTTTCTTT; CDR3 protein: CASSQDLTGSANTEAFF
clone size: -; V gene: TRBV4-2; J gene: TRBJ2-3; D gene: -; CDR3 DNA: TGTGCCAGCAGCCAAGACGGAGAGTACACAGATACGCAGTATTTT; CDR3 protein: CASSQDGEYTDTQYF
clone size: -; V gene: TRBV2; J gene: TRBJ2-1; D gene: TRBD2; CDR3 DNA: TGTGCCAGCAGTATTGCAGGGACTAGCAATGAGCAGTTCTTC; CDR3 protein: CASSIAGTSNEQFF
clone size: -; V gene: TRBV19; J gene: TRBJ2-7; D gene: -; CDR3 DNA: TGTGCCAGTAGTATAAGCGGGCTTGCCTACGAGCAGTACTTC; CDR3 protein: CASSISGLAYEQYF
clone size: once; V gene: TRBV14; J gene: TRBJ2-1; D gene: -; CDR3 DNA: TGTGCCAGCAGCCAACTCGTGGTACACAATGAGCAGTTCTTC; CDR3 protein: CASSQLVVHNEQFF